This T cell receptor beta chain emerged from a study of OX40 agonist ivuxolimab in advanced cancers. The germline gives CDR1 SGHAT, CDR2 FQNNGV. With 5 bases removed from V and 3 bases from J, the gap between germline ends came to 17 bases. The CDR3 contains 16 residues. The assay was immunoSEQ multiplex PCR, and TCRdb's table has in-frame clones only and misses some. This table holds just under 80,000 clones, 80% to 90% found once. This chain uses TRBV11-2 with TRBJ2-1; D is perhaps TRBD2 (6 bases). This TCR was recovered from an adult with an advanced solid tumor such as melanoma, head and neck, liver or kidney cancer. The sequencing here drew on CD4+ or CD8+ T cells sorted from blood, taken in a trial of the OX40 agonist ivuxolimab. The CDR3 DNA follows: TGTGCCAGCAGCCAAACCAAGACTAGTAGCTACAATGAGCAGTTCTTC. Its translation: CASSQTKTSSYNEQFF. Based on the CDR3 plus reference TRBV11-2 and TRBJ2-1, the full variable domain is EAGVAQSPRYKIIEKRQSVAFWCNPISGHATLYWYQQILGQGPKLLIQFQNNGVVDDSQLPKDRFSAERLKGVDSTLKIQPAKLEDSAVYLCASSQTKTSSYNEQFFGPGTRLTVL.